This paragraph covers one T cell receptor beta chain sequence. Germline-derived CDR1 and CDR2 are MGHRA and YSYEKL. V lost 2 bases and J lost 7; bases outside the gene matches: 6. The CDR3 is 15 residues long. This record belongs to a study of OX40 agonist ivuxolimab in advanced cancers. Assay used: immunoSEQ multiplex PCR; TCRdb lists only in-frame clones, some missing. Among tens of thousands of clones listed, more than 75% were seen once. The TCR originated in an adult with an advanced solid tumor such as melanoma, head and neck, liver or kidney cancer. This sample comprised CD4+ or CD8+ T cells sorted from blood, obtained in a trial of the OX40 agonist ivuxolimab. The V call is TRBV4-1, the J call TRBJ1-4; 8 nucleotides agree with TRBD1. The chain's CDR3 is CASSQSSGTGEKLFF. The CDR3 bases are TGCGCCAGCAGCCAATCGTCCGGGACAGGTGAAAAACTGTTTTTT.